This TCR beta chain derives from a study of blood T cells in healthy people across ages. Notes on the study in general: Strong correlation linked observed beta diversity and percent naive T cells.

This clonotype was seen a handful of times. Antigen unknown. The V end was cut by 8 bases, the J end by 6 bases, with 11 bases between. In germline, CDR1 is SGHVS, CDR2 FQNEAQ. The CDR3 covers 11 residues. Donors were systemically healthy Caucasian individuals from Russia aged roughly 6 to 95 years. Primed by a sample-barcoded 5' primer and a J-beta primer mix, a second PCR proceeded for roughly 6 to 12 cycles. Carrying 12 random nucleotides, a template-switch adaptor labeled each individual cDNA molecule. TCRdb passed the 5' RACE reads through MiXCR, listing each CDR3 protein once. Of 710,000 or so distinct CDR3 sequences in the sample, over 20% were seen once.

This receptor was obtained from a man aged 65-85 years in good health. Sequencing input: blood. V and J are TRBV7-8 and TRBJ2-7, with D hard to call. The CDR3 DNA follows: TGTGCCAGCGCGATGTCGGGCGAGCAGTACTTC. It translates to CASAMSGEQYF.